Presented here are 15 T cell receptor beta chains from one specimen sequenced in a study of cytomegalovirus exposure and HLA in healthy donors (dated by TCRdb to the late 2010s). The library was generated by the immunoSEQ multiplex PCR assay. For the multiplex PCR, a mixture combining 60 forward primers for TCR Vbeta segments and 13 reverse primers for TCR Jbeta segments was used. Sourced from immuneACCESS, this table was stored by TCRdb with only in-frame sequences that have V and J called. A share of the clones is absent; for the studies checked, an unresolved V gene accounts for under half, and the remainder has no known explanation. Recorded for this sample are roughly 150,000 clones; roughly 76% of them occurred a single time. The top ten hold about 1.2% of the sample. Sequencing was performed on PBMCs. The receptors originated from a female donor in good health and CMV-seronegative.

V usage is TRBV7-3 and J usage is TRBJ1-1; no firm D call. This CDR3 region has 14 residues. Germline V gene data show CDR1 as SGHTA and CDR2 as FQGTGA. V lost 2 bases, J lost 7 bases, and 14 bases lay in between. Here the CDR3 DNA reads TGTGCCAGCAGCTTATTTCAACGAACTGGTGAAGCTTTCTTT. Translation gives CASSLFQRTGEAFF.

A word on this clone: Given the absence of the conserved phenylalanine or tryptophan at the CDR3 end, a read error is likely. The DNA is left out, because the CDR3 cannot be placed on it with certainty; the CDR3 is given as TCRdb lists it. The rearrangement uses TRBV29-1 and TRBJ2-3; TRBD1 was called by the table and not checked on the DNA. CDR1 is SQVTM and CDR2 is ANQGSEA in the germline V gene. 11 amino acids form the CDR3, both terminal residues included. This CDR3 is CSVVGGEAKVY.

This chain links TRBV6-5 with TRBJ2-7; a weak D match, TRBD1 (6 bases). The ends were cut back, 8 bases at V and 3 bases at J, with 11 bases in the middle. The germline gives CDR1 MNHEY, CDR2 SVGAGI. There are 12 residues in the CDR3. CDR3 protein: CASQGPVYEQYF. The CDR3 nucleotides are TGTGCCAGCCAGGGGCCCGTCTACGAGCAGTACTTC.

The rearrangement uses TRBV6-1 and TRBJ2-3; possible D gene TRBD1, 7 bases. V was clipped by 4 bases and J by 0 bases, with 17 bases between them. The CDR3 has 17 residues. CDR1 and CDR2 from the germline V gene are MNHNS and SASEGT. CDR3 protein: CASSGTGGSGSTDTQYF. The CDR3 region has the DNA TGTGCCAGCAGTGGGACAGGAGGGTCTGGGAGCACAGATACGCAGTATTTT.

V and J are TRBV9 and TRBJ1-1, with D tentatively TRBD1 (6 bases). With 0 bases removed from V and 0 bases from J, the gap between germline ends came to 18 bases. This CDR3 comprises 18 residues. Germline values: CDR1 SGDLS, CDR2 YYNGEE. Written as DNA, the CDR3 is TGTGCCAGCAGCGTAGGGGTCGGGGGGCCTCAAATGAACACTGAAGCTTTCTTT. Translation gives CASSVGVGGPQMNTEAFF.

This chain connects TRBV5-1 to TRBJ1-5; D unresolved. V was clipped by 1 base and J by 0 bases, with 8 bases between them. The germline V gene has CDR1 SGHRS and CDR2 YFSETQ. CDR3 size: 15 residues. CDR3 bases: TGCGCCAGCAGCTTGACGGGATATAGCAATCAGCCCCAGCATTTT. Its protein is CASSLTGYSNQPQHF.

The chain combines TRBV4-2 with TRBJ1-2; possible D gene TRBD1, 5 bases. The CDR3 consists of 16 residues. V shed 0 bases and J shed 4 bases, with 15 bases lying between them. The germline CDR1 and CDR2 sequences are LGHNA and YNFKEQ. DNA of the CDR3: TGTGCCAGCAGCCAAGAGAGTTACGACAGCCTCTATGGCTACACCTTC. It codes for CASSQESYDSLYGYTF.

This clone was seen a single time. The rearrangement links TRBV4-2 to TRBJ1-1; D is unclear. CDR3 size: 10 residues. The germline V and J ends were trimmed by 8 bases and 5 bases, with 6 bases remaining between them. Per germline, CDR1 LGHNA and CDR2 YNFKEQ. The CDR3 bases are TGTGCCAGCGGAGGGACTGAAGCTTTCTTT. This sequence encodes CASGGTEAFF.

The rearrangement uses TRBV30 and TRBJ2-1; D remains unclear. The V and J ends lost 5 bases and 6 bases respectively, with 11 bases between them. Germline CDR1 is GTSNPN and CDR2 is SVGIG (reference sequence). This CDR3 is 12 amino acids long. The chain's CDR3 is CAWDTDPNEQFF. The CDR3 coding sequence is TGTGCCTGGGACACCGACCCCAATGAGCAGTTCTTC.

The chain employs TRBV19 and TRBJ2-4, with D possibly matching TRBD1 (7 bases). The CDR3 contains 16 residues. The germline CDR1 and CDR2 sequences are LNHDA and SQIVND (reference sequence). Trimming removed 10 bases at V and 2 bases at J, with 21 bases between. The CDR3 spells CATSPQGGLSKNIQYF. Written as DNA, the CDR3 is TGTGCCACCTCCCCCCAGGGGGGTTTGTCCAAAAACATTCAGTACTTC.

This chain links TRBV27 with TRBJ2-7; 7 nucleotides line up with TRBD1. The CDR3 runs 14 residues. The V segment lost 3 bases and the J segment 5 bases; nucleotides outside the gene matches: 7. Germline CDR1 and CDR2: MNHEY and SMNVEV (reference sequence). CDR3 DNA sequence: TGTGCCAGCAGTTTGACAGGGACCTACAACGAGCAGTACTTC. As protein: CASSLTGTYNEQYF.

This clone appeared a single time. V gene TRBV30 combines with J gene TRBJ2-3; D unresolved. The length of the CDR3 is 16 residues. Germline assignment: CDR1 GTSNPN and CDR2 SVGIG (reference sequence). V dropped 4 bases and J dropped 0 bases, with 17 bases sitting between them. The DNA for the CDR3 is TGTGCCTGGAACGTCGCTTTGGGCAGTAGCACAGATACGCAGTATTTT. Its translation: CAWNVALGSSTDTQYF.

The J gene is TRBJ2-7, the V gene TRBV27, with TRBD1 matching over 7 bases. The germline V gene has CDR1 MNHEY and CDR2 SMNVEV (reference sequence). V lost 6 bases, J lost 4 bases, and 9 bases stayed unmatched. The CDR3 consists of 14 residues. In DNA form, the CDR3 reads TGTGCCAGCAGCCGGGCCGGGACAGCGTACGAGCAGTACTTC. Its protein is CASSRAGTAYEQYF.

The rearrangement links TRBV30 to TRBJ2-7, with 9 positions matching TRBD1. Germline values: CDR1 GTSNPN, CDR2 SVGIG (reference sequence). The CDR3 spans 14 residues. The ends lost 4 bases at V and 2 bases at J; junction bases unmatched: 6. CDR3 in DNA: TGTGCCTGGACACTCGGGACAGGGACCTACGAGCAGTACTTC. This gives the protein CAWTLGTGTYEQYF.

This clone was detected a few times. The chain recombines TRBV4-1 with TRBJ1-5, with unresolved D. Germline V gene lookup returns CDR1 MGHRA and CDR2 YSYEKL. V was cut by 5 bases and J by 5 bases, with 10 bases left in between. CDR3 length equals 13 residues. CDR3 DNA: TGCGCCAGCAGCGAGGGTTGGGATCAGCCCCAGCATTTT. Translating gives CASSEGWDQPQHF.